The TCR beta chain described here comes from a study of T cells in Graves' hyperthyroidism and ophthalmopathy. Notes on the study in general: Stable hyperthyroidism was separated from ophthalmopathy by a model based on 13 V-J features.

The CDR3 regions of TCR beta were amplified from RNA transcripts. The HTBI primer set was used in a first-round RT-PCR of the TCR CDR3. TCRdb re-analysed the multiplex PCR reads in MiXCR, keeping a single row per CDR3 protein. The profile shows 700,000 or so distinct CDR3 sequences, 16% of them singletons. With 3 bases clipped from V and 4 bases from J, the junction kept 5 bases outside the gene matches. The CDR3 totals 14 residues. From germline, CDR1 is LNHDA and CDR2 SQIVND (reference sequence). Concerning this clonotype itself: The antigen remains undetermined.

The V gene is TRBV19, the J gene TRBJ1-2, with TRBD1 identical over 7 bases. The sequencing sample was made of blood. The clonotype comes from a man between 18 and 35 years old with Graves' hyperthyroidism. This CDR3 reads CASSMRPGGYGYTF. The DNA of the CDR3 is TGTGCCAGTAGTATGAGGCCAGGGGGCTATGGCTACACCTTC.